The clone carrying this TCR beta chain was seen at least ten times. This record comes from a study of T cells in Graves' hyperthyroidism and ophthalmopathy. The CDR3 runs to 13 residues. Germline V CDR1 and CDR2: SGHVS, FNYEAQ. The V and J ends lost 1 base and 7 bases respectively, with 7 bases between them. From RNA transcripts, TCR beta CDR3 regions were amplified. When the TCR CDR3 underwent first-round RT-PCR, the HTBI primer set was used. TCRdb processed the multiplex PCR reads anew with MiXCR; each CDR3 protein has one entry. The table includes a few hundred thousand distinct CDR3 sequences, 12% to 15% detected once.

The sequence came from a woman in her thirties or forties with Graves' hyperthyroidism. J is TRBJ1-4 and V is TRBV7-6; D not resolved. The sample was blood. The CDR3, as DNA: TGTGCCAGCAGCTTAGTGGGGAGTGAAAAACTGTTTTTT. It codes for CASSLVGSEKLFF.